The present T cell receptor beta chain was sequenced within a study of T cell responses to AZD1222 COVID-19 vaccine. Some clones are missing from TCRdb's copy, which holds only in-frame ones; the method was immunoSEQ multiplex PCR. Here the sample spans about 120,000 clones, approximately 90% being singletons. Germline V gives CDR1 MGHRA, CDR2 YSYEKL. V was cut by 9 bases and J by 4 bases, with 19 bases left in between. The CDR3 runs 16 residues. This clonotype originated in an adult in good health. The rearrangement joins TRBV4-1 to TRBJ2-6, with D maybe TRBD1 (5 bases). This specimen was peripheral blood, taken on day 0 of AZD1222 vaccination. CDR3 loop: CASRRVSLSGANVLTF. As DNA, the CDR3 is TGCGCCAGTCGCAGGGTCTCGCTCTCCGGGGCCAACGTCCTGACTTTC.